This passage covers 18 T cell receptor beta chains from one sample sequenced in a study of blood T cell repertoires in COVID-19. TCRdb's copy holds only in-frame clones and misses some; the assay was immunoSEQ multiplex PCR. The repertoire holds 200,000 or so clones, with approximately 88% as singletons. Sequences were obtained from PBMCs or T cells enriched from blood (not recorded which). Receptor source: a woman in her thirties or forties with acute COVID-19.

The J gene is TRBJ1-1, the V gene TRBV20-1; TRBD1 aligns across 8 bases. From germline, CDR1 is DFQATT and CDR2 SNEGSKA (reference sequence). The V gene end was trimmed by 5 bases and the J gene end by 5 bases; junction bases not matched to a gene: 7. This CDR3 has 13 amino acids. CDR3 protein: CSARDRGETEAFF. CDR3 DNA sequence: TGCAGTGCTCGTGACAGGGGTGAGACTGAAGCTTTCTTT.

The V and J genes are TRBV27 and TRBJ1-2; 9 bases align to TRBD1. In germline, CDR1 is MNHEY, CDR2 SMNVEV (reference sequence). The CDR3 runs to 13 residues. Trimming cost V 6 bases and J 7 bases; bases outside gene matches: 6. The CDR3 DNA follows: TGTGCCAGCAGGCTACAGGGGGCGGGTGGCTACACCTTC. The encoded protein is CASRLQGAGGYTF.

The chain combines TRBV5-4 with TRBJ1-2; weak D call: TRBD1 (6 bases). Germline CDR1 reads SGHNT; CDR2 reads YYREEE (reference sequence). CDR3 length: 17 residues. Trimming pared 4 bases from V and 4 bases from J, leaving 23 bases between. The chain's CDR3 is CASSPTSPGANTYGYTF. The CDR3 DNA is TGTGCCAGCAGCCCAACATCCCCAGGGGCCAATACCTATGGCTACACCTTC.

The rearrangement links TRBV10-2 to TRBJ2-2; perhaps TRBD1 as D (5 bases). Germline V lookup: CDR1 WSHSY, CDR2 SAAADI. The CDR3 has 13 amino acids. The CDR3: CAAVDSNTGELFF. The CDR3 bases are TGCGCGGCGGTCGACAGCAACACCGGGGAGCTGTTTTTT.

The J gene is TRBJ2-3, the V gene TRBV27; possibly TRBD1 for D (6 bases). The CDR3 has 14 amino acids. Germline CDR1 reads MNHEY; CDR2 reads SMNVEV (reference sequence). The V end lost 5 bases, the J end lost 2 bases, and 11 bases lay between the germline ends. The CDR3: CASSPGQYTDTQYF. DNA for the CDR3: TGTGCCAGCAGTCCCGGACAGTACACAGATACGCAGTATTTT.

This rearrangement joins TRBV4-3 to TRBJ1-2; D remains ambiguous. Germline-derived CDR1 and CDR2 are LGHNA and YSLEER. The V end lost 0 bases, the J end lost 4 bases, and 12 bases lay between the germline ends. The CDR3 is 15 residues long. The CDR3 sequence is CASSQDRPMSYGYTF. DNA for the CDR3: TGCGCCAGCAGCCAAGACCGTCCTATGAGCTATGGCTACACCTTC.

V and J are TRBV7-2 and TRBJ2-1; weak D call: TRBD2 (5 bases). Germline V gene sequence: CDR1 SGHTA, CDR2 FQGNSA. The CDR3 length is 15 residues. The V end was cut by 1 base, the J end by 7 bases, with 14 bases between. The DNA of the CDR3 is TGTGCCAGCAGCTTAGAGATGGCTAGCCGGAATGAGCAGTTCTTC. Its translation is CASSLEMASRNEQFF.

V and J are TRBV20-1 and TRBJ1-2; TRBD1 matches 7 bases. CDR1 is DFQATT and CDR2 is SNEGSKA in the germline V gene (reference sequence). The CDR3 is made up of 12 amino acids. The trim removed 3 bases at V and 8 bases at J, leaving 6 bases unmatched. The CDR3: CSASFRTGGYTF. The CDR3 DNA follows: TGCAGTGCTAGTTTCCGGACAGGAGGCTACACCTTC.

This clone was seen once. One end of the junction varies from germline; a read error may be responsible. The rearrangement joins TRBV7-2 to TRBJ2-5; 11 bases match TRBD2. CDR1 is SGHTA and CDR2 is FQGNSA in the germline V gene. The CDR3 length is 13 residues. The DNA of the CDR3 is TGTGCCAGCAGCATAGCGGGAGGGGAGACCCAGTACTTC. It yields the protein CASSIAGGETQYF.

The chain links TRBV30 to TRBJ1-1; D uncertain. Trimming shortened V by 2 bases and J by 2 bases, and 6 bases separated the two germline ends. The CDR3 length is 12 residues. Germline V gene data show CDR1 as GTSNPN and CDR2 as SVGIG (reference sequence). In DNA, the CDR3 is TGTGCCTGGAGTCCACTAAACACTGAAGCTTTCTTT. Its protein product is CAWSPLNTEAFF.

The chain employs TRBV9 and TRBJ2-5, with D perhaps matching TRBD1 (5 bases). Germline CDR1 SGDLS, CDR2 YYNGEE. V was shortened by 1 base and J by 2 bases, with 18 bases between the two germline ends. CDR3 length: 17 amino acids. CDR3 in amino acids: CASSVSKRTDRQETQYF. The CDR3 DNA reads as TGTGCCAGCAGCGTAAGCAAACGGACCGACAGACAAGAGACCCAGTACTTC.

The chain recombines TRBV19 with TRBJ2-7; D may be TRBD1 (6 bases). Per germline, CDR1 LNHDA and CDR2 SQIVND (reference sequence). Trimming pared 5 bases from V and 7 bases from J, leaving 15 bases between. CDR3 length: 13 amino acids. CDR3 protein: CASSVGATGEQYF. The CDR3 region has the DNA TGTGCCAGTAGTGTGGGGGCCACGGGGGAGCAGTACTTC.

The genes are TRBV6-1 and TRBJ1-2, with a possible D match to TRBD1 (6 bases). This CDR3 contains 16 residues. Germline assignment: CDR1 MNHNS and CDR2 SASEGT. With 2 bases removed from V and 6 bases from J, the gap between germline ends came to 19 bases. The CDR3: CASSEFLGRGVNGYTF. The DNA for the CDR3 is TGTGCCAGCAGTGAATTTTTAGGCAGGGGAGTTAATGGCTACACCTTC.

This chain links TRBV11-3 with TRBJ2-3, with a tentative D call TRBD2 (6 bases). Trimming left V 1 base short and J 3 bases short, with 8 bases between. The germline CDR1 and CDR2 sequences are SGHNT and YENEEA. The CDR3 is made up of 14 amino acids. The DNA for the CDR3 is TGTGCCAGCAGCTTAGCGGGAGTAACAGATACGCAGTATTTT. It is translated as CASSLAGVTDTQYF.

The V call is TRBV5-1, the J call TRBJ1-1; a weak D match, TRBD1 (5 bases). The germline V and J ends were trimmed by 0 bases and 10 bases, with 13 bases remaining between them. Germline V gives CDR1 SGHRS, CDR2 YFSETQ. The length of the CDR3 is 13 residues. The CDR3 sequence: CASSLAGGVVAFF. CDR3 DNA: TGCGCCAGCAGCTTGGCCGGGGGTGTTGTAGCTTTCTTT.

CDR3 protein: CASSPADSNQPQHF. CDR3 coding DNA: TGTGCCAGCTCACCAGCGGATAGCAATCAGCCCCAGCATTTT. The rearrangement joins TRBV18 to TRBJ1-5; no firm D call. Trimming cost V 2 bases and J 0 bases, with 5 bases left between them. CDR3 length equals 14 residues. The germline gives CDR1 KGHSH, CDR2 LQKENI. Based on the CDR3 plus reference TRBV18 and TRBJ1-5, the full variable domain is NAGVMQNPRHLVRRRGQEARLRCSPMKGHSHVYWYRQLPEEGLKFMVYLQKENIIDESGMPKERFSAEFPKEGPSILRIQQVVRGDSAAYFCASSPADSNQPQHFGDGTRLSIL.

V and J are TRBV15 and TRBJ1-1; D not certain. The V end lost 6 bases, the J end lost 5 bases, and 22 bases lay between the germline ends. Germline-derived CDR1 and CDR2 are LNHNV and YYDKDF (reference sequence). The CDR3 is 16 residues long. The CDR3 nucleotides are TGTGCCACCAGTCCTTTGGGCCCCCGTCTTGGAACTGAAGCTTTCTTT. Its protein product is CATSPLGPRLGTEAFF.

The chain employs TRBV5-1 and TRBJ1-2; 10 bases are shared with TRBD1. Trimming took 4 bases from V and 8 from J; bases not matched to a gene: 8. Germline V gene data show CDR1 as SGHRS and CDR2 as YFSETQ. The CDR3 totals 14 residues. CDR3 amino acids: CASSGTGTGDGYTF. The CDR3 DNA follows: TGCGCCAGCAGCGGAACCGGGACAGGGGACGGCTACACCTTC.